This TCR beta chain was sequenced for a study of early T cells in non-severe SARS-CoV-2 infection. In TCRdb, the 5' RACE reads were re-called with MiXCR into one record per CDR3 protein. Among roughly 53,000 distinct CDR3 sequences listed, approximately 10% were seen once. Germline values: CDR1 SGHRS, CDR2 YFSETQ. The CDR3 totals 16 residues. The V and J ends lost 1 base and 6 bases, in that order; junction bases with no gene match: 9. The rearrangement uses TRBV5-1 and TRBJ2-1, with 8 bases that match TRBD1. This clonotype originated in an adult who was a healthcare worker with PCR-confirmed SARS-CoV-2 infection or an uninfected control (not recorded which). The starting material was whole blood, obtained at baseline. CDR3 sequence reads: CASSLLRTGQVNEQFF. CDR3 DNA: TGCGCCAGCAGCTTGTTGCGGACAGGGCAGGTCAATGAGCAGTTCTTC.